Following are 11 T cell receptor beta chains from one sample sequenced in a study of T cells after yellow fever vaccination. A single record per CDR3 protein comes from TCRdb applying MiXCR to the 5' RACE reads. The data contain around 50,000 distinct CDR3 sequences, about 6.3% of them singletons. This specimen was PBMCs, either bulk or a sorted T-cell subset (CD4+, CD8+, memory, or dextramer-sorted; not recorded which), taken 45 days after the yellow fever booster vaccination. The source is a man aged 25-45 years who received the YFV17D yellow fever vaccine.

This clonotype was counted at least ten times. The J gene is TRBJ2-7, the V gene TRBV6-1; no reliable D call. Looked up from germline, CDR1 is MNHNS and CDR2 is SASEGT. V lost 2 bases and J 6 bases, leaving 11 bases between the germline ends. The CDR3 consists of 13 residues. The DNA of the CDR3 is TGTGCCAGCAGTGAAATCCTCAGGACCGAGCAGTACTTC. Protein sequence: CASSEILRTEQYF.

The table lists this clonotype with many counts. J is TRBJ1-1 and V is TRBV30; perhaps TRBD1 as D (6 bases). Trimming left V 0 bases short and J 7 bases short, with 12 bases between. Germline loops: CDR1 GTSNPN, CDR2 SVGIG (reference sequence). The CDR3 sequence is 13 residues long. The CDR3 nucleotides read TGTGCCTGGAGTGTACGACAGGCCCTTGAAGCTTTCTTT. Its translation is CAWSVRQALEAFF.

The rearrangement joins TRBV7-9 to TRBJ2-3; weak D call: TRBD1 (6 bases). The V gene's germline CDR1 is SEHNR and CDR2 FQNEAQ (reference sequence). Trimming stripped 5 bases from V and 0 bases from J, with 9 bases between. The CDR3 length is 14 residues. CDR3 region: CASSQDSSTDTQYF. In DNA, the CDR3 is TGTGCCAGCAGCCAGGACAGCAGCACAGATACGCAGTATTTT.

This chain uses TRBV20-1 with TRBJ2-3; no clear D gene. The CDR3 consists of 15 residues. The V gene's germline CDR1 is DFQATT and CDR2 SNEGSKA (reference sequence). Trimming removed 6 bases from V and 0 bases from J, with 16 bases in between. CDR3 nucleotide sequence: TGCAGTGCCCCCCGTGACACCGCTAGCACAGATACGCAGTATTTT. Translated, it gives CSAPRDTASTDTQYF.

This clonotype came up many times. DNA of the CDR3: TGCGCCAGCAGCTTGGGACAGATGTACGAGCAGTACTTC. Its protein product is CASSLGQMYEQYF. V usage is TRBV5-1 and J usage is TRBJ2-7; tentative D call: TRBD1 (5 bases). The CDR3 is 13 amino acids. The V end lost 0 bases, the J end lost 4 bases, and 8 bases lay between the germline ends. Per germline, CDR1 SGHRS and CDR2 YFSETQ.

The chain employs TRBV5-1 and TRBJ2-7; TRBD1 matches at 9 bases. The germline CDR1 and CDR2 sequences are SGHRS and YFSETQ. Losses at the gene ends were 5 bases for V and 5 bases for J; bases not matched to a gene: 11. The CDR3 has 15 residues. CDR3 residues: CASSSSGQGLDEQYF. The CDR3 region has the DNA TGCGCCAGCAGTTCCTCGGGACAGGGTTTGGACGAGCAGTACTTC.

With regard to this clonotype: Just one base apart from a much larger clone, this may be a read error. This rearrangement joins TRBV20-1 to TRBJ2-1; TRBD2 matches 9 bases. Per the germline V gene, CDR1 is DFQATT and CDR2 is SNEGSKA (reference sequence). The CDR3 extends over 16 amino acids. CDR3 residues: CSARAGGRAEDNERFF. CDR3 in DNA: TGCAGTGCTAGAGCAGGCGGGAGGGCCGAAGACAATGAGCGGTTCTTC.

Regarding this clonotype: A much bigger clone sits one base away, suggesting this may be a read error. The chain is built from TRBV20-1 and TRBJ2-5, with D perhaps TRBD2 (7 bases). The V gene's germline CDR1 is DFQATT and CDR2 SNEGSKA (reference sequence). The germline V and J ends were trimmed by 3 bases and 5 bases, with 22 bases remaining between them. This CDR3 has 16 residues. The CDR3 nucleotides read TGCAGTGCTAGTCCCCCTTTGGCGGGGGACAACGAGACCCAGTACTTC. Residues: CSASPPLAGDNETQYF.

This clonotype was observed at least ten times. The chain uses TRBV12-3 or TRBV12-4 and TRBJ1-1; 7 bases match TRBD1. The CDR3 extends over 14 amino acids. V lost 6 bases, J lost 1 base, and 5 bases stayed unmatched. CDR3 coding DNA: TGTGCCAGCAGGCCCAGGGGGGAGAACACTGAAGCTTTCTTT. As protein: CASRPRGENTEAFF.

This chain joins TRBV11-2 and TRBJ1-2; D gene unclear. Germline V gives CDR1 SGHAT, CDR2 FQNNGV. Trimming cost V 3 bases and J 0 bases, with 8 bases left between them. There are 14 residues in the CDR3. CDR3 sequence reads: CASSFSLANYGYTF. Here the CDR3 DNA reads TGTGCCAGCAGCTTTAGTCTAGCTAACTATGGCTACACCTTC.

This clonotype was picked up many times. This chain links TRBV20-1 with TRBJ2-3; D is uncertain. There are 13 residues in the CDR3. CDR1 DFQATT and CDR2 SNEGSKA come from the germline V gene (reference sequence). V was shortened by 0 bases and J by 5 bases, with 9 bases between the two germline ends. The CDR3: CSARENFVDTQYF. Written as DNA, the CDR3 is TGCAGTGCTAGAGAGAATTTTGTAGATACGCAGTATTTT.